This TCR beta chain comes out of a study of blood T cells in healthy people across ages. Primed by a sample-barcoded 5' primer and a J-beta primer mix, a second PCR proceeded for about 7 to 11 cycles. TCRdb reanalysed the 5' RACE reads using MiXCR and keeps one entry per CDR3 protein. The sample has about 560,000 distinct CDR3 sequences, about 25% seen once. Trimming removed 0 bases at V and 7 bases at J, with 10 bases between. This CDR3 region has 13 residues. From germline, CDR1 is SQVTM and CDR2 ANQGSEA. General study results and limits: Comparison with aged donors showed that long-lived donors had more naive CD4+ cells and higher diversity.

Comments on this clonotype: Its antigen is not known.

These data are also associated with another study on T cells of mothers and their children.

The rearrangement links TRBV29-1 to TRBJ1-5; no clear D gene. This clonotype originated in a boy aged 2 to 9 in good health. Sequencing input: blood. This chain's CDR3 is CSVEEGNGQPQHF. The CDR3 bases are TGCAGCGTTGAAGAAGGGAACGGCCAGCCCCAGCATTTT. Filled out from reference TRBV29-1 and TRBJ1-5, the complete variable domain reads SAVISQKPSRDICQRGTSLTIQCQVDSQVTMMFWYRQQPGQSLTLIATANQGSEATYESGFVIDKFPISRPNLTFSTLTVSNMSPEDSSIYLCSVEEGNGQPQHFGDGTRLSIL.